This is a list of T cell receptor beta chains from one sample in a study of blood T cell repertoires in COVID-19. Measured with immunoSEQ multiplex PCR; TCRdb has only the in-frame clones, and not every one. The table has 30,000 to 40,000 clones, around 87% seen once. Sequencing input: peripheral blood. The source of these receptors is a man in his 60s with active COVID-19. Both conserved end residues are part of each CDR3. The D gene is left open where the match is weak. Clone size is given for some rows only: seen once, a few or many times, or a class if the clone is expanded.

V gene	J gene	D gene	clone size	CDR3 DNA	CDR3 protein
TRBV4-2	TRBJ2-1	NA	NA	TGTGCCAGCAGCCTAAGCGGGCCGAGCTCCTACAATGAGCAGTTCTTC	CASSLSGPSSYNEQFF
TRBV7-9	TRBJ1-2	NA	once	TGTGCCAGCAGCAAACCGGGGGGAAACTATGGCTACACCTTC	CASSKPGGNYGYTF
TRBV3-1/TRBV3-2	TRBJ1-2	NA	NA	TGTGCCAGCAGTCCGGGACACTTAAGCTACACCTTC	CASSPGHLSYTF
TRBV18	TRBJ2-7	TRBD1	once	TGTGCCAGCTCAGAAGGACAGGGGGGGTACGAGCAGTACTTC	CASSEGQGGYEQYF
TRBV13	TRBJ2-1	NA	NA	TGTGCCAGCAGCCTACAGAATTACAATGAGCAGTTCTTC	CASSLQNYNEQFF
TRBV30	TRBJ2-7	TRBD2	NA	TGTGCCTGGAGTCCTCGGGGAGCGGGAGTCCACGAGCAGTACTTC	CAWSPRGAGVHEQYF
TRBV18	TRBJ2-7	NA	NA	TGTGCCAGCTCACCAAACACGGGACTCGGCGCCTACGAGCAGTACTTC	CASSPNTGLGAYEQYF
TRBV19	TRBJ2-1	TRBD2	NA	TGTGCCAGTAGTGAGACTAGCGGGGGGGATGAGCAGTTCTTC	CASSETSGGDEQFF
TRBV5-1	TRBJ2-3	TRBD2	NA	TGCGCCAGCAGCGGGATTGGGACTAGCGGGATCCCAGATACGCAGTATTTT	CASSGIGTSGIPDTQYF
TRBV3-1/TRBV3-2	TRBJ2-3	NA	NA	TGTGCCAGCAGCCAAGTTGCAGGGGGGACAGATACGCAGTATTTT	CASSQVAGGTDTQYF
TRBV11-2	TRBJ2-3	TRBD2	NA	TGTGCCAGCAGCTTTCCCGGGAGGAGAGATACGCAGTATTTT	CASSFPGRRDTQYF
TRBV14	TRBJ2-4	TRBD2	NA	TGTGCCAGCAGCCAAGCGCAGCGGGAAGGGGACATTCAGTACTTC	CASSQAQREGDIQYF
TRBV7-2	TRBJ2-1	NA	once	TGTGCCAGCAGCTTAGCCGTAGCTTCGAATGAGCAGTTCTTC	CASSLAVASNEQFF
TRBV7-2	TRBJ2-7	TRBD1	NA	TGTGCCAGCAGCCAGACAGGGGGGAGCTACGAGCAGTACTTC	CASSQTGGSYEQYF
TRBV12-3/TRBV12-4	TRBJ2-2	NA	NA	TGTGCCAGCATTCTCGGGAACACCGGGGAGCTGTTTTTT	CASILGNTGELFF
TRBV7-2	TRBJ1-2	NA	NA	TGTGCCAGCAGCTTAGTCAATGGAGGGTTGGATGGCTACACCTTC	CASSLVNGGLDGYTF
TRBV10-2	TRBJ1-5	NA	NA	TGCGCCAGCAGTACAGGGCTGGCCCAGCCCCAGCATTTT	CASSTGLAQPQHF
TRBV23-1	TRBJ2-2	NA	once	TGCGCCAGCAGTCGGTCACGGGAGAGCACCGGGGAGCTGTTTTTT	CASSRSRESTGELFF
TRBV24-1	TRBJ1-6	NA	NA	TGTGCCACCAGTAGCCTCCCCCTCCACTTT	CATSSLPLHF
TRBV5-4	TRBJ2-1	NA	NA	TGTGCCAGCAGCCCGAGAGGGGACATCTACAATGAGCAGTTCTTC	CASSPRGDIYNEQFF
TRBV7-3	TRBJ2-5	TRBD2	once	TGTGCCAGCAGCTCTTTAGCGGGAGGCTGGGAGACCCAGTACTTC	CASSSLAGGWETQYF
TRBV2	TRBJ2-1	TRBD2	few	TGTGCCAGCAGTCCAACCGGGACTAGCGGGGGGTACAATGAGCAGTTCTTC	CASSPTGTSGGYNEQFF
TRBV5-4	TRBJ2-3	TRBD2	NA	TGTGCCAGCAGCCCGTTTAGCGGGGGTAAGACAGATACGCAGTATTTT	CASSPFSGGKTDTQYF
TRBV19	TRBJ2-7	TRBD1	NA	TGTGCCAGTAGTAGGGGGACAGCCTTCGACGAGCAGTACTTC	CASSRGTAFDEQYF
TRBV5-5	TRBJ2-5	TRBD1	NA	TGTGCCAGCAGCTTTGGACAGGGAGAGACCCAGTACTTC	CASSFGQGETQYF
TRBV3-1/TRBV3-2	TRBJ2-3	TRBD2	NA	TGTGCCAGCAGCCCGGGACTAGCGGGAGGGCCTCCGCAGTATTTT	CASSPGLAGGPPQYF
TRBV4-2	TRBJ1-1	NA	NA	TGTGCCAGCAGCCAAGGATTGGGGAGGGAAGCTTTCTTT	CASSQGLGREAFF
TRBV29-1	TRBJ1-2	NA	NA	TGCAGCGTTGAAAGGATGGGGCGATCCTATGGCTACACCTTC	CSVERMGRSYGYTF
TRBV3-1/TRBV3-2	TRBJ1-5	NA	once	TGTGCCAGCAGCCAAGTCGACAGCCTTCAGCCCCAGCATTTT	CASSQVDSLQPQHF
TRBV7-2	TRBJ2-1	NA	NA	TGTGCCAGCAGCTTAGATGTTAGCGGTTACAATGAGCAGTTCTTC	CASSLDVSGYNEQFF
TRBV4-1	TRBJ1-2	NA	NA	TGCGCCAGCAGCCAGAGAGAGAACGGAGGGACCTATGGCTACACCTTC	CASSQRENGGTYGYTF
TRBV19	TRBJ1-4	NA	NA	TGTGCCAGTAGTCCTCCGGGACACATCCTTATGATTTTT	CASSPPGHILMIF
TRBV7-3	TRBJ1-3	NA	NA	TGTGCCAGCAGTTCTGGCGGCTCTGGAAACACCATATATTTT	CASSSGGSGNTIYF
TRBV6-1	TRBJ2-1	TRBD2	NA	TGTGCCAGCAGTGAAATAGCGGGGGGGCCAGAGTTCTTC	CASSEIAGGPEFF
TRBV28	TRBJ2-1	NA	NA	TGTGCCAGCAGCGAACGAGGGGGGGAGAAAGGGCCTGAGCAGTTCTTC	CASSERGGEKGPEQFF
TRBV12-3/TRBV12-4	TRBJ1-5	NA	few	TGTGCCAGCAGATTAGAGCTCAATCAGCCCCAGCATTTT	CASRLELNQPQHF
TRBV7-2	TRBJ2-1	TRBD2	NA	TGTGCCAGCAGCAGGGTGGGAGGGGATGAGCAGTTCTTC	CASSRVGGDEQFF